The present T cell receptor beta chain was sequenced within a study of cytomegalovirus exposure and HLA in healthy donors. Germline-derived CDR1 and CDR2 are MNHEY and SVGAGI. Trimming took 4 bases from V and 4 from J; bases not matched to a gene: 7. This CDR3 has 15 residues. In the PCR, 60 Vbeta and 13 Jbeta primers were used. TCRdb's table, derived via immunoSEQ multiplex PCR, lists solely in-frame clones and lacks some. The sample's table shows about 62,000 clones. The origin of this receptor is a man aged 30 to 39 in good health and CMV-seropositive. The source material was PBMCs. The V call is TRBV6-5, the J call TRBJ1-2; TRBD1 matches at 9 bases. The CDR3 loop is CASSSQGQGVYGYTF. CDR3 DNA: TGTGCCAGCAGTTCACAGGGACAGGGAGTCTATGGCTACACCTTC.